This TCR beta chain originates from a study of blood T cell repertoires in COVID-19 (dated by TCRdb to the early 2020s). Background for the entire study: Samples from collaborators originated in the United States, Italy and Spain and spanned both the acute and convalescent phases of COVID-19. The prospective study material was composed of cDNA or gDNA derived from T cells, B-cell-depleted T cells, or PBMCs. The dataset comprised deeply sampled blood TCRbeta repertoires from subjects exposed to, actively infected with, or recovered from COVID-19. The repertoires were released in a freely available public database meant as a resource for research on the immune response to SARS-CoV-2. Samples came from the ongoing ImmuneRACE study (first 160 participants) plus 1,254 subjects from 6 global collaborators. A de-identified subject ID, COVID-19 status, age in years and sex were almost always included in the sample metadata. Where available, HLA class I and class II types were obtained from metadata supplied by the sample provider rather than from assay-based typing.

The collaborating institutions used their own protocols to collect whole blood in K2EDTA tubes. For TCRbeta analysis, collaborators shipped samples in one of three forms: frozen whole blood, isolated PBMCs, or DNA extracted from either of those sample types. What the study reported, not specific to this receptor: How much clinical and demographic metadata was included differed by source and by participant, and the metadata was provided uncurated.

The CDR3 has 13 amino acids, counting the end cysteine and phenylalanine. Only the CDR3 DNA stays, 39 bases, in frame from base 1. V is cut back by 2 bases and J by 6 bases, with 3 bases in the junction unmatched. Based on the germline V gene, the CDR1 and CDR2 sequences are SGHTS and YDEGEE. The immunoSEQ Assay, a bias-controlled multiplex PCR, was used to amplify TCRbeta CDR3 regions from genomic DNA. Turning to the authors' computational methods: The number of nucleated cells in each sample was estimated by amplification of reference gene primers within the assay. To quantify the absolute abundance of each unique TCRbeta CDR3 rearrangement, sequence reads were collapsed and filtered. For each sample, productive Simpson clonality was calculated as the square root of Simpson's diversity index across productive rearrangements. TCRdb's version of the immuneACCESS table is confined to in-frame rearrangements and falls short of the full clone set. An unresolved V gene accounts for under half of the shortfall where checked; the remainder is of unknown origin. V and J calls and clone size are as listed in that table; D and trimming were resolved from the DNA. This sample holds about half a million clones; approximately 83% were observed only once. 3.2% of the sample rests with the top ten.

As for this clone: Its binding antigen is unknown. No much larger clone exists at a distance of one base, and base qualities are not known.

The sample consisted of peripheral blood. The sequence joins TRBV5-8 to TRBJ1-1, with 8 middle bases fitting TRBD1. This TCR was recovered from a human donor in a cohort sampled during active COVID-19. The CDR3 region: CASSLQGGPEAFF. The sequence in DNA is TGTGCCAGCAGCTTACAGGGGGGTCCTGAAGCTTTCTTT.